These 9 T cell receptor beta chains share one sample of origin, sequenced in a study of identical twins. TCRdb redid the calling of the 5' RACE reads with MiXCR, one entry per CDR3 protein. The table shows under 800,000 distinct CDR3 sequences, with around 20% occurring only once. A further study also used this sample, focusing on T cells expressing NK-cell markers.

Sequenced input: PBMCs. All receptors derive from a woman in her late teens or twenties in good health.

This clonotype was observed at least ten times. V is TRBV7-9 and J is TRBJ1-6; D gene unclear. V gave up 3 bases and J gave up 8 bases, with 11 bases separating them. The CDR3 has 14 residues. CDR1 and CDR2 from the germline V gene are SEHNR and FQNEAQ (reference sequence). CDR3 amino acids: CASSFLGKYSPLHF. The CDR3 DNA sequence: TGTGCCAGCAGCTTCCTCGGGAAGTATTCACCCCTCCACTTT.

The chain couples TRBV11-1 to TRBJ1-3; the D gene is possibly TRBD1 (6 bases). The V end was cut by 6 bases, the J end by 2 bases, with 14 bases between. CDR3 length equals 15 residues. From germline, CDR1 is SGHAT and CDR2 FQDESV (reference sequence). CDR3 region: CASSRDISTGNTIYF. CDR3 DNA: TGTGCCAGCAGTCGGGACATATCAACTGGAAACACCATATATTTT.

There are many counts of this clonotype. This chain links TRBV10-1 with TRBJ2-3; TRBD2 matches at 9 bases. CDR1 is WNHNN, CDR2 SYGVQD, per germline (reference sequence). V shed 0 bases and J 0 bases; nucleotides not matched to a gene: 4. The CDR3 length is 17 residues. As DNA, the CDR3 is TGCGCCAGCAGTGAGTCCCTAGCGGGGCCTAGCACAGATACGCAGTATTTT. It codes for CASSESLAGPSTDTQYF.

This clonotype was seen only a few times. This chain's CDR3 is CSVDRKGAGGHEQYF. CDR3 nucleotide sequence: TGCAGCGTTGACCGGAAAGGGGCGGGAGGACACGAGCAGTACTTC. J is TRBJ2-7 and V is TRBV29-1; TRBD2 matches 8 bases. CDR3 length equals 15 residues. The junction had 12 bases not matched to a gene; V was cut back by 3 bases and J by 5 bases. Germline assignment: CDR1 SQVTM and CDR2 ANQGSEA.

This clonotype has just a few counts. The chain carries TRBV27 and TRBJ2-7; 7 bases line up with TRBD2. After removal of 8 bases from V and 3 bases from J, the junction contained 13 bases not matched to a gene. The germline V gene encodes CDR1 MNHEY and CDR2 SMNVEV (reference sequence). This CDR3 contains 15 residues. CDR3 coding DNA: TGTGCCAGCTGGACGGGCGGGAGTCTCCGCTACGAGCAGTACTTC. It is translated as CASWTGGSLRYEQYF.

This rearrangement joins TRBV20-1 to TRBJ2-7, with 8 nucleotides matching TRBD2. The junction had 7 bases not matched to a gene; V was cut back by 5 bases and J by 4 bases. The germline gives CDR1 DFQATT, CDR2 SNEGSKA (reference sequence). The CDR3 is 13 amino acids. CDR3 bases: TGCAGTGCTCCGGGACTAGACATATACGAGCAGTACTTC. It specifies CSAPGLDIYEQYF.

This CDR3 is CASSFLYSTGRTAYEQYF. In DNA, the CDR3 is TGTGCCAGTAGTTTCTTATATTCGACAGGGCGGACGGCCTACGAGCAGTACTTC. The chain recombines TRBV19 with TRBJ2-7; 7 bases align to TRBD1. V gave up 5 bases and J gave up 2 bases; unmatched junction bases: 18. CDR3 length equals 18 residues. CDR1 is LNHDA, CDR2 SQIVND, per germline (reference sequence).

This chain connects TRBV29-1 to TRBJ2-3; D gene ambiguous. The length of the CDR3 is 11 residues. Deletions cut 8 bases from V and 6 bases from J, with 12 bases between. The V gene's germline CDR1 is SQVTM and CDR2 ANQGSEA. The CDR3 DNA sequence: TGCAGCTCCCTGGTGCGGGATACGCAGTATTTT. Amino acid sequence: CSSLVRDTQYF.

As to this clonotype: The junction differs from germline at one of its ends, possibly a read error. The J gene is TRBJ2-1, the V gene TRBV10-3, with 14 positions matching TRBD2. CDR1 ENHRY and CDR2 SYGVKD come from the germline V gene. This CDR3 is 19 amino acids long. The CDR3 DNA is TGTGCCTTCAGTTTAGGAGGGGGACTAGCGGGAGTTTCATACAATGAGCAGTTCTTC. Amino acid sequence: CAFSLGGGLAGVSYNEQFF.